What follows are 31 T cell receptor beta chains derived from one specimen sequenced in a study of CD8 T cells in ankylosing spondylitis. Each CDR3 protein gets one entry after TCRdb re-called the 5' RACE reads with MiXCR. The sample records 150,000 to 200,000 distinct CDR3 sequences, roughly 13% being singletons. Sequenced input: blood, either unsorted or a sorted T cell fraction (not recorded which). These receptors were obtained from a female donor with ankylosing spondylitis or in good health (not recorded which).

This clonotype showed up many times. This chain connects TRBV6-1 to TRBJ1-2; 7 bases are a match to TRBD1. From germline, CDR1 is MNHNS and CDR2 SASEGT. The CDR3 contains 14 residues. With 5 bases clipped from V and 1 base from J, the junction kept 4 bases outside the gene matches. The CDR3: CASSTGTVNYGYTF. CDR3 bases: TGTGCCAGCAGTACCGGGACAGTTAACTATGGCTACACCTTC.

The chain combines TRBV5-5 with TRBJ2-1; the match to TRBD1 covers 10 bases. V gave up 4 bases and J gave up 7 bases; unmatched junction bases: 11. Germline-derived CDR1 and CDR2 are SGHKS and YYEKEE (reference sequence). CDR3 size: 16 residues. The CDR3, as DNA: TGTGCCAGCAGCCGAAGTTTTGGACAGGGGGGGAATGAGCAGTTCTTC. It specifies CASSRSFGQGGNEQFF.

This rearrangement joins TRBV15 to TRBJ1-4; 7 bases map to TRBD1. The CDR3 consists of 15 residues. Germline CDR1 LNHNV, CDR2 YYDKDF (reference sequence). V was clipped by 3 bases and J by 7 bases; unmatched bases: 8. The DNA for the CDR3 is TGTGCCACCAGCAGCGGACAGGCCGACGGTGAAAAACTGTTTTTT. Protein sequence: CATSSGQADGEKLFF.

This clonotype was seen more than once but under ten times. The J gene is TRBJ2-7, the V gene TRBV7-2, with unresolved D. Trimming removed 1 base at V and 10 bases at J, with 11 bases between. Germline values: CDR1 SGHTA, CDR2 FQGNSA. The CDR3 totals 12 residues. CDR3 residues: CASSLDFRSQYF. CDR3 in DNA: TGTGCCAGCAGCTTAGATTTCCGAAGCCAGTACTTC.

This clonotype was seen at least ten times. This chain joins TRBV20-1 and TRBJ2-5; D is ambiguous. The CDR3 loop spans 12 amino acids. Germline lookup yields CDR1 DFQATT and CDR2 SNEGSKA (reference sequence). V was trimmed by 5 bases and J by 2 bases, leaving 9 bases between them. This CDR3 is CSAWASQETQYF. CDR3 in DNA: TGCAGTGCTTGGGCCTCTCAAGAGACCCAGTACTTC.

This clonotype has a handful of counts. The CDR3 DNA sequence: TGTGCCTGGAGGAAATTGAGTTGGGGTGAAAAACTGTTTTTT. Translated, it gives CAWRKLSWGEKLFF. V gene TRBV30 combines with J gene TRBJ1-4; D is ambiguous. The CDR3 spans 14 residues. V was trimmed by 3 bases and J by 7 bases, leaving 15 bases between them. Germline V gene lookup returns CDR1 GTSNPN and CDR2 SVGIG (reference sequence).

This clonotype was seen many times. The CDR3 reads CASSLDRETEAFF. The CDR3 coding sequence is TGTGCCAGCAGCTTGGACAGGGAAACTGAAGCTTTCTTT. This chain links TRBV7-3 with TRBJ1-1; 8 bases fit TRBD1. The CDR3 contains 13 residues. Germline values: CDR1 SGHTA, CDR2 FQGTGA. After removal of 3 bases from V and 5 bases from J, the junction contained 2 bases not matched to a gene.

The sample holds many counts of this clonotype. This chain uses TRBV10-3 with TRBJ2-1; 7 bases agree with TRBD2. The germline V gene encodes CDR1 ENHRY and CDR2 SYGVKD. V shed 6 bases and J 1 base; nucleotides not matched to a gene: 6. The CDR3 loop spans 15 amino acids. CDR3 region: CAIRSLARSYNEQFF. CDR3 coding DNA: TGTGCCATCAGATCACTAGCGAGGTCCTACAATGAGCAGTTCTTC.

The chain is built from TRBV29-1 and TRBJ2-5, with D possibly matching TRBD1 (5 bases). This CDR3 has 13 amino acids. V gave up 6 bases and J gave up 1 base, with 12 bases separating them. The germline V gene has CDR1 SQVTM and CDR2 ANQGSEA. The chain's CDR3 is CSVGQARQETQYF. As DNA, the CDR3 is TGCAGCGTCGGACAAGCGCGCCAAGAGACCCAGTACTTC. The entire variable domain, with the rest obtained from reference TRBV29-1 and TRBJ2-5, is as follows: SAVISQKPSRDICQRGTSLTIQCQVDSQVTMMFWYRQQPGQSLTLIATANQGSEATYESGFVIDKFPISRPNLTFSTLTVSNMSPEDSSIYLCSVGQARQETQYFGPGTRLLVL.

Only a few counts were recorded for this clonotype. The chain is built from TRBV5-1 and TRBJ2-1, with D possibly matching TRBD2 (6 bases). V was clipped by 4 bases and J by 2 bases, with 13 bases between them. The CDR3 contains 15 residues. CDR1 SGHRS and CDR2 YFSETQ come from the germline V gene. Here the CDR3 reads CASSAGGVAYNEQFF. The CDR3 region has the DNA TGCGCCAGCAGCGCCGGCGGGGTGGCCTACAATGAGCAGTTCTTC.

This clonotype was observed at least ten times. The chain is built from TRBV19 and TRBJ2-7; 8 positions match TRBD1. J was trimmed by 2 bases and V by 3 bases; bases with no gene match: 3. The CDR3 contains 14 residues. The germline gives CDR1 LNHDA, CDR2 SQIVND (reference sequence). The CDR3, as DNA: TGTGCCAGTAGTATCCAGGGGGCGGCCTACGAGCAGTACTTC. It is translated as CASSIQGAAYEQYF.

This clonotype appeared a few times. In nucleotides, the CDR3 is TGTGCCAGCAGCTTCCCTAGCGGGAGCCCCACCTACAATGAGCAGTTCTTC. Its translation: CASSFPSGSPTYNEQFF. The chain links TRBV7-2 to TRBJ2-1; 10 bases map to TRBD2. Germline V CDR1 and CDR2: SGHTA, FQGNSA. The CDR3 sequence is 17 residues long. Trimming at V came to 3 bases and at J to 2 bases, leaving 7 bases not matched to a gene.

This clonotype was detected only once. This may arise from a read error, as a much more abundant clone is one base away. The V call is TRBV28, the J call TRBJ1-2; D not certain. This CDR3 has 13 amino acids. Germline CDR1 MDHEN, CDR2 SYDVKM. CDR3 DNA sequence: TGTGCCAGCATCCGTAACTCTAACTATGACTACACCTTC. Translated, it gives CASIRNSNYDYTF.

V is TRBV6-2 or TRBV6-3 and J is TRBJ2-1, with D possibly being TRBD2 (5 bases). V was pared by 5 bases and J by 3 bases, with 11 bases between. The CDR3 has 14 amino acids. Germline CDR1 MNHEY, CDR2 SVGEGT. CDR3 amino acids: CASSPVGDYNEQFF. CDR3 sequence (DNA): TGTGCCAGCAGTCCCGTCGGGGACTACAATGAGCAGTTCTTC.

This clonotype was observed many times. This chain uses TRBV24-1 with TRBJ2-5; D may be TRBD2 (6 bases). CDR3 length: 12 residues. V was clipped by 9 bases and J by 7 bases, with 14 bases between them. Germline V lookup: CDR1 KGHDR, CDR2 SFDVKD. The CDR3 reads CATGGFQGTQYF. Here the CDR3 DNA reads TGTGCCACCGGGGGGTTCCAGGGGACCCAGTACTTC.

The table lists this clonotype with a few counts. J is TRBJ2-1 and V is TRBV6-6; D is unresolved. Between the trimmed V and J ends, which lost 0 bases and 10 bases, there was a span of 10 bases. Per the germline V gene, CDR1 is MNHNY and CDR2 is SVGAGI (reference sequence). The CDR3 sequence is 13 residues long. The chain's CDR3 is CASSYSFEEEQFF. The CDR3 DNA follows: TGTGCCAGCAGTTACTCGTTTGAGGAAGAGCAGTTCTTC.

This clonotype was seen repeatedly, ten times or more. The CDR3 region is CASRRQYF. The DNA for the CDR3 is TGTGCCAGCAGAAGGCAGTACTTC. The chain is built from TRBV3-1 and TRBJ2-7; D uncertain. Germline CDR1 and CDR2: LGHDT and YNNKEL (reference sequence). The V end was cut by 6 bases, the J end by 9 bases, with 3 bases between. This CDR3 is 8 amino acids long.

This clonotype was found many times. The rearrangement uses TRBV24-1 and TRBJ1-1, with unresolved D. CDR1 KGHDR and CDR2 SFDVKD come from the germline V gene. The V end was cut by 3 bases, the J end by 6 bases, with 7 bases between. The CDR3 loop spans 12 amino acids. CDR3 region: CATSDGVAEAFF. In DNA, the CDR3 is TGTGCCACCAGTGATGGGGTAGCTGAAGCTTTCTTT.

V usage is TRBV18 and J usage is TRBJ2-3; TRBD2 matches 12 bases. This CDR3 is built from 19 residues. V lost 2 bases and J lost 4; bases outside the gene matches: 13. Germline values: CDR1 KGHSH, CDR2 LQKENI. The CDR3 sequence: CASSPIGRTSGTGADTQYF. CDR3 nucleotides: TGTGCCAGCTCACCAATAGGGCGGACTAGCGGGACCGGAGCAGATACGCAGTATTTT.

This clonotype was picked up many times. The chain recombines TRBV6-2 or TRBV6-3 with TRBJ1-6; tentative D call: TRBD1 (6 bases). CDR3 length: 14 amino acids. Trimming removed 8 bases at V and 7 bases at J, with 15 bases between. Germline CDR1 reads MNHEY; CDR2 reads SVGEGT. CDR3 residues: CASGPGHRNSPLHF. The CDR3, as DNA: TGTGCCAGCGGACCGGGACACAGGAATTCACCCCTCCACTTT.

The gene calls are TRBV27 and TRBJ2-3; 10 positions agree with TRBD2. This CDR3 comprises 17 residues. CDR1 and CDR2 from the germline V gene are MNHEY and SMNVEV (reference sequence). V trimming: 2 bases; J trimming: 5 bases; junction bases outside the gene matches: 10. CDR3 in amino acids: CASSLRGTSAGRDTQYF. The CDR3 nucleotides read TGTGCCAGCAGTTTACGCGGGACTAGCGCGGGGAGAGATACGCAGTATTTT.

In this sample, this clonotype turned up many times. The CDR3 region is CASSRSGTPDTQYF. CDR3 nucleotide sequence: TGCGCCAGCAGCCGCTCCGGGACCCCAGATACGCAGTATTTT. The rearrangement links TRBV5-1 to TRBJ2-3; D could derive from TRBD1 or TRBD2 (5 bases each). From germline, CDR1 is SGHRS and CDR2 YFSETQ. The ends were cut back, 4 bases at V and 4 bases at J, with 13 bases in the middle. The CDR3 runs to 14 residues.

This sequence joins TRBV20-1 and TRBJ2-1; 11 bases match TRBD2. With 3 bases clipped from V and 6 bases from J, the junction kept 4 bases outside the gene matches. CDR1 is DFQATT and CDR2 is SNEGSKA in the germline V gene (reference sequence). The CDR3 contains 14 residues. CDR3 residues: CSARASGRTNEQFF. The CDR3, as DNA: TGCAGTGCTAGGGCTAGCGGGAGGACCAATGAGCAGTTCTTC.

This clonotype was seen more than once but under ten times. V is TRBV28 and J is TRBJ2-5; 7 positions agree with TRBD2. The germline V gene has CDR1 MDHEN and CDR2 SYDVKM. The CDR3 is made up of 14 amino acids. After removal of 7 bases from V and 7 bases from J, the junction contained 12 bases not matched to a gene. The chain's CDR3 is CASTLADGTGTQYF. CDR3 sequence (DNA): TGTGCCAGCACCCTAGCGGACGGTACGGGGACCCAGTACTTC. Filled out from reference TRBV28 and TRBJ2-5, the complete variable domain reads DVKVTQSSRYLVKRTGEKVFLECVQDMDHENMFWYRQDPGLGLRLIYFSYDVKMKEKGDIPEGYSVSREKKERFSLILESASTNQTSMYLCASTLADGTGTQYFGPGTRLLVL.

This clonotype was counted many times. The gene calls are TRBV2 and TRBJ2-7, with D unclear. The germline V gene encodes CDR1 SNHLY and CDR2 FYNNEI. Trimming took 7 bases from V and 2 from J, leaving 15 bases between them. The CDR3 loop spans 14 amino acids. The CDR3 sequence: CASTLRTETYEQYF. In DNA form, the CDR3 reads TGTGCCAGCACTCTACGGACCGAGACCTACGAGCAGTACTTC.

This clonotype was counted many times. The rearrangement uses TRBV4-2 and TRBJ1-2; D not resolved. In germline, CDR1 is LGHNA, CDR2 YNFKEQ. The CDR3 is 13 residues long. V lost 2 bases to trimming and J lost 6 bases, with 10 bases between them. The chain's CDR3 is CASSQWEDNGYTF. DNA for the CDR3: TGTGCCAGCAGCCAATGGGAAGACAATGGCTACACCTTC.

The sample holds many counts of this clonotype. CDR3 DNA sequence: TGTGCCAGCCACCCTGGGGAGGGCACCGGGGAGCTGTTTTTT. It encodes CASHPGEGTGELFF. This chain joins TRBV7-3 and TRBJ2-2; 7 nucleotides align to TRBD2. CDR1 is SGHTA and CDR2 is FQGTGA in the germline V gene. Germline trimming cut 8 bases from V and 4 bases from J; bases unmatched to any gene: 7. The CDR3 runs to 14 residues. Variable domain in full (rest from reference TRBV7-3 and TRBJ2-2): GAGVSQTPSNKVTEKGKYVELRCDPISGHTALYWYRQSLGQGPEFLIYFQGTGAADDSGLPNDRFFAVRPEGSVSTLKIQRTERGDSAVYLCASHPGEGTGELFFGEGSRLTVL.

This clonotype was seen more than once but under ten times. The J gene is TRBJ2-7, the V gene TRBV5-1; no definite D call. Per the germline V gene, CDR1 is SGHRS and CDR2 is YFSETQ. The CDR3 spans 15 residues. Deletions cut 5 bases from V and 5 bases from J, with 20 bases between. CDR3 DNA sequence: TGCGCCAGCAGTCAAAGACCGTTCCCGACCAACGAGCAGTACTTC. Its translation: CASSQRPFPTNEQYF.

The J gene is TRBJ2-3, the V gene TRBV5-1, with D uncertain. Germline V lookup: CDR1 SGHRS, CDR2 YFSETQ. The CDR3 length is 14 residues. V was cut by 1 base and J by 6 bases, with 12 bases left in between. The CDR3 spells CASSLRSSPDTQYF. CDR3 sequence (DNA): TGCGCCAGCAGCTTGAGATCCTCGCCGGATACGCAGTATTTT. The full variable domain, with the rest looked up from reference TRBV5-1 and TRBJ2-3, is KAGVTQTPRYLIKTRGQQVTLSCSPISGHRSVSWYQQTPGQGLQFLFEYFSETQRNKGNFPGRFSGRQFSNSRSEMNVSTLELGDSALYLCASSLRSSPDTQYFGPGTRLTVL.

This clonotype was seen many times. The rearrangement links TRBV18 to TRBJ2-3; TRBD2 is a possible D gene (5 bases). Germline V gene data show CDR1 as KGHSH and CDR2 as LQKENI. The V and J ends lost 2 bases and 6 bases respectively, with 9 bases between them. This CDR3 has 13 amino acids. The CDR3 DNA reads TGTGCCAGCTCACCATTGGACTCCGATACGCAGTATTTT. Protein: CASSPLDSDTQYF.

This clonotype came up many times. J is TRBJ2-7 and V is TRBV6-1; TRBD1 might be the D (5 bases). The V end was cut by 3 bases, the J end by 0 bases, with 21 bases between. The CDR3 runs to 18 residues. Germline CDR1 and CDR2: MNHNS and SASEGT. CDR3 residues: CASSDHRQPPRRSYEQYF. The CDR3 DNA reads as TGTGCCAGCAGTGATCACAGACAGCCCCCGAGGCGCTCCTACGAGCAGTACTTC.